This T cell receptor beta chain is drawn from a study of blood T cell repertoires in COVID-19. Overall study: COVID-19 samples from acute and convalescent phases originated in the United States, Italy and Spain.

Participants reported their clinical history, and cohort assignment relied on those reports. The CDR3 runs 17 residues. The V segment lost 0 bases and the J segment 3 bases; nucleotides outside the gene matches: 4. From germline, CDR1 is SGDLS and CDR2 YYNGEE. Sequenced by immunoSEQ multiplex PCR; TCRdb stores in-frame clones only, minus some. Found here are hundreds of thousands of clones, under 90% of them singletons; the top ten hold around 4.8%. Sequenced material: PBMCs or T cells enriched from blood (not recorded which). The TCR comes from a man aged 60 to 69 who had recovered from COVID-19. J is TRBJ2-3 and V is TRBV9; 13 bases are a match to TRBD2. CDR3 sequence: CASSVEGTSGMTDTQYF. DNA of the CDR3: TGTGCCAGCAGCGTAGAGGGGACTAGCGGGATGACAGATACGCAGTATTTT.